The 10 T cell receptor beta chains reported below all come from one sample, sequenced in a study of blood T cells in healthy people across ages (dated by TCRdb to the mid-2010s). The library was generated by 5' RACE. The instrument given in TCRdb is Illumina HiSeq 2500. A second PCR of roughly 7 to 12 cycles was run with a J-beta primer mix and a sample-barcoded 5' primer. TCRdb handled the public reads itself, with Q25 trimming in fastp and clone calling in MiXCR, and kept productive beta chains. Rows with one shared CDR3 protein collapse into an entry with the most common genes and DNA. The sample contains about 760,000 distinct CDR3 sequences, around three fifths of them found a single time. The ten top clones hold roughly 24% of the sample. The material sequenced was blood. These receptors originate from a man in his forties or fifties in good health.

This clonotype was observed many times. This rearrangement joins TRBV4-1 to TRBJ1-2, with 8 positions matching TRBD1. Trimming removed 3 bases from V and 4 bases from J; junction bases left unmatched: 4. The CDR3 sequence is 14 residues long. The germline V gene has CDR1 MGHRA and CDR2 YSYEKL. CDR3 amino acids: CASSQGDRPYGYTF. As DNA, the CDR3 is TGCGCCAGCAGCCAGGGGGACAGGCCCTATGGCTACACCTTC.

This clonotype came up a few times. The chain joins TRBV20-1 to TRBJ2-3, with 9 bases aligning to TRBD2. This CDR3 has 14 residues. Germline loops: CDR1 DFQATT, CDR2 SNEGSKA (reference sequence). J lost 5 bases, V lost 4 bases, and 7 bases had no gene match. DNA for the CDR3: TGCAGTGCTAAGCCAGCGGGGGGAGTAGATACGCAGTATTTT. Translating it yields CSAKPAGGVDTQYF.

The gene calls are TRBV11-2 and TRBJ2-5, with 8 bases identical to TRBD2. The CDR3 runs 16 residues. Germline CDR1 and CDR2: SGHAT and FQNNGV. V was clipped by 5 bases and J by 3 bases; unmatched bases: 11. The CDR3 bases are TGTGCCAGCAGCCTCACGCCGGCGGGGGGCAAAGAGACCCAGTACTTC. This sequence encodes CASSLTPAGGKETQYF.

A word on this clonotype: The CDR3 carries no conserved terminal phenylalanine or tryptophan, so it likely arises from a read error. The CDR3 nucleotides are TGCAGTGCTAGAAGCACTAGCGGGGTAGGTGGGTGGGATGAGCAGTTCTTA. Amino acids: CSARSTSGVGGWDEQFL. The chain joins TRBV20-1 to TRBJ2-1, with 10 bases aligning to TRBD2. CDR1 is DFQATT, CDR2 SNEGSKA, per germline (reference sequence). The CDR3 runs to 17 residues. V shed 2 bases and J 8 bases; nucleotides not matched to a gene: 15.

This clonotype was seen once. The junction departs from the called germline gene at one end, perhaps through a read error. The chain joins TRBV3-1 to TRBJ2-7; 8 positions match TRBD1. Germline V gene data show CDR1 as LGHDT and CDR2 as YNNKEL (reference sequence). CDR3 length equals 21 residues. The CDR3: CASSQDPHPGQANGRTYEQYF. The CDR3 nucleotides are TGCGCCAGCAGCCAAGATCCGCACCCGGGACAGGCAAATGGGAGGACCTACGAGCAGTACTTC.

The genes are TRBV6-6 and TRBJ1-1; a possible D gene is TRBD1 (5 bases). The germline gives CDR1 MNHNY, CDR2 SVGAGI (reference sequence). The CDR3 contains 13 residues. Trimming left V 5 bases short and J 11 bases short, with 18 bases between. As DNA, the CDR3 is TGTGCCAGCAGTCTACTCACTAGCGAGGGGGCTTTCTTT. It yields the protein CASSLLTSEGAFF.

The sample holds a few counts of this clonotype. CDR3 bases: TGTGCCAGCAGTGCCCAGGGGATTTTCAACTATGGCTACACCTTC. The encoded protein is CASSAQGIFNYGYTF. J is TRBJ1-2 and V is TRBV25-1, with D possibly being TRBD1 (6 bases). Per germline, CDR1 MGHDK and CDR2 SYGVNS. Trimming pared 4 bases from V and 2 bases from J, leaving 14 bases between. The CDR3 is 15 amino acids.

This clonotype came up a few times. The rearrangement joins TRBV5-1 to TRBJ1-2; weak D call: TRBD1 (6 bases). CDR3 length equals 13 residues. Germline CDR1 SGHRS, CDR2 YFSETQ. V lost 4 bases and J 5 bases, leaving 12 bases between the germline ends. The CDR3 is CASSPDSQYGYTF. The CDR3 nucleotides are TGCGCCAGCAGCCCGGACAGCCAATATGGCTACACCTTC.

This clonotype showed up just once. This chain links TRBV7-6 with TRBJ2-4; a weak D match, TRBD1 (6 bases). The J call may be in error: the DNA end matches TRBJ2-7 better. Germline V gives CDR1 SGHVS, CDR2 FNYEAQ. The length of the CDR3 is 15 residues. The CDR3 protein is CASSVRPTGAPEQYF. The CDR3 bases are TGTGCCAGCAGTGTCAGGCCGACAGGAGCCCCCGAGCAGTACTTC.

V gene TRBV15 combines with J gene TRBJ2-5, with D uncertain. Germline V gene lookup returns CDR1 LNHNV and CDR2 YYDKDF (reference sequence). The CDR3 consists of 13 residues. V was shortened by 0 bases and J by 3 bases, with 5 bases between the two germline ends. CDR3 sequence (DNA): TGTGCCACCAGCAGAGATAAGAAAGAGACCCAGTACTTC. It yields the protein CATSRDKKETQYF.